Listed below are T cell receptor beta chains from one sample, sequenced in a study of response to subunit inactivated influenza vaccine. One entry per CDR3 protein, called by TCRdb with MiXCR from the RT-PCR reads. The sample lists more than 700,000 distinct CDR3 sequences, 21% occurring once. The sequencing here drew on PBMCs from blood, taken about 5 days after vaccination. These receptors were taken from a man over 45 who received an inactivated influenza vaccine. Both conserved end residues are part of each CDR3. The D gene is left open where the match is weak. Size is omitted from some rows. Given values are once, few, many or a class for expanded clones.

D gene | J gene | V gene | clone size | CDR3 protein | CDR3 DNA
NA | TRBJ2-2 | TRBV4-3 | few | CASGTEARDGELFF | TGCGCCAGCGGGACGGAGGCTCGGGACGGGGAGCTGTTTTTT
NA | TRBJ2-2 | TRBV20-1 | few | CSACASSRGNTGELFF | TGCAGTGCTTGCGCTTCCAGCCGCGGAAACACCGGGGAGCTGTTTTTT
NA | TRBJ2-1 | TRBV12-3/TRBV12-4 | few | CASSFLAYEYNEQFF | TGTGCCAGCAGTTTCCTAGCCTACGAATACAATGAGCAGTTCTTC
TRBD1 | TRBJ2-5 | TRBV20-1 | NA | CSANLQGARETQYF | TGCAGTGCCAATCTACAGGGGGCGCGGGAGACCCAGTACTTC
NA | TRBJ1-1 | TRBV28 | NA | CASTLQGPAEAFF | TGTGCCAGCACCCTACAGGGACCCGCGGAAGCTTTCTTT
NA | TRBJ1-6 | TRBV11-2 | few | CASSHYTGPGSPLHF | TGTGCCAGCAGCCATTACACGGGGCCTGGCTCACCCCTCCACTTT
NA | TRBJ1-2 | TRBV20-1 | few | CSAKDPSRTAVRGGYTF | TGCAGTGCTAAGGACCCCTCGAGAACAGCTGTACGGGGGGGCTACACCTTC
NA | TRBJ2-5 | TRBV11-2 | NA | CASSLEFSGKETQYF | TGTGCCAGCAGCTTAGAGTTTAGCGGCAAAGAGACCCAGTACTTC
NA | TRBJ2-6 | TRBV4-2 | NA | CASTPEVSGANVLTF | TGTGCCAGCACCCCAGAGGTCTCTGGGGCCAACGTCCTGACTTTC
NA | TRBJ2-1 | TRBV7-8 | few | CASSSLASLSGEQFF | TGTGCCAGCAGCTCTCTTGCGTCCCTAAGCGGTGAGCAGTTCTTC
NA | TRBJ1-5 | TRBV12-3/TRBV12-4 | many | CASSLVGQPQHF | TGTGCCAGCAGCTTAGTTGGTCAGCCCCAGCATTTT
NA | TRBJ2-7 | TRBV20-1 | NA | CSARVLGVYEQYF | TGCAGTGCTAGAGTTTTGGGGGTCTACGAGCAGTACTTC